The 15 T cell receptor beta chains presented below share a single source sample, sequenced in a study of cytomegalovirus exposure and HLA in healthy donors (dated by TCRdb to 2016 to 2017). Preparation of the library involved the immunoSEQ multiplex PCR assay. For the multiplex PCR, a mixture combining 60 forward primers for TCR Vbeta segments and 13 reverse primers for TCR Jbeta segments was used. In its TCRdb copy, this immuneACCESS table keeps in-frame sequences only and misses some clones. Where compared with another copy, unresolved V genes explain less than half of these, and the others have no known cause. In this sample the table shows around 140,000 clones, 74% of which occur a single time. Under 8.5% of the sample comes from the top ten. Sequences were obtained from PBMCs. Receptor source: a male donor in good health and CMV-seronegative.

The chain links TRBV28 to TRBJ2-7, with TRBD2 matching over 10 bases. Germline trimming cut 6 bases from V and 0 bases from J; bases unmatched to any gene: 2. In germline, CDR1 is MDHEN, CDR2 SYDVKM. There are 14 residues in the CDR3. CDR3 loop: CASRASGSSYEQYF. In DNA, the CDR3 is TGTGCCAGCAGAGCTAGCGGGAGCTCCTACGAGCAGTACTTC.

This clone was counted once. In DNA, the CDR3 is TGTGCCAGCAGCTTGGCGGGGTTGGCCAGAAACACCATATATTTT. Translation: CASSLAGLARNTIYF. This chain connects TRBV7-9 to TRBJ1-3, with D unclear. CDR1 is SEHNR and CDR2 is FQNEAQ in the germline V gene (reference sequence). Deletions cut 3 bases from V and 5 bases from J, with 14 bases between. The CDR3 runs 15 residues.

This chain links TRBV4-2 with TRBJ1-6; possible D gene TRBD1, 5 bases. In germline, CDR1 is LGHNA, CDR2 YNFKEQ. The CDR3 length is 14 residues. With 4 bases removed from V and 8 bases from J, the gap between germline ends came to 12 bases. CDR3 DNA sequence: TGTGCCAGCAGCCGAGCATCGGGGGATTCACCCCTCCACTTT. Protein sequence: CASSRASGDSPLHF.

The chain carries TRBV4-3 and TRBJ2-7; a possible D gene is TRBD2 (6 bases). CDR3 size: 14 residues. Trimming took 10 bases from V and 2 from J, leaving 18 bases between them. The germline V gene has CDR1 LGHNA and CDR2 YSLEER. The CDR3 loop reads CAIPTTGAAYEQYF. CDR3 nucleotides: TGCGCCATCCCGACGACGGGAGCAGCCTACGAGCAGTACTTC.

The chain links TRBV6-6 to TRBJ2-3; D is perhaps TRBD1 (5 bases). Trimming pared 3 bases from V and 2 bases from J, leaving 12 bases between. The CDR3 is made up of 15 amino acids. CDR1 and CDR2 from the germline V gene are MNHNY and SVGAGI (reference sequence). The DNA of the CDR3 is TGTGCCAGCAGTTATCTTGACAGTGACACAGATACGCAGTATTTT. Translation gives CASSYLDSDTDTQYF.

This clone was recorded a few times. V usage is TRBV6-5 and J usage is TRBJ1-1; the match to TRBD1 covers 7 bases. Germline values: CDR1 MNHEY, CDR2 SVGAGI. This CDR3 is 13 amino acids long. The trim removed 5 bases at V and 1 base at J, leaving 1 base unmatched. The CDR3 nucleotides are TGTGCCAGCAGTAACAGGGGGAACACTGAAGCTTTCTTT. The encoded protein is CASSNRGNTEAFF.

This chain uses TRBV28 with TRBJ1-1; 8 nucleotides agree with TRBD1. This CDR3 has 14 amino acids. Losses at the gene ends were 5 bases for V and 5 bases for J; bases not matched to a gene: 7. CDR1 MDHEN and CDR2 SYDVKM come from the germline V gene. CDR3 loop: CASSLSGGGTEAFF. As DNA, the CDR3 is TGTGCCAGCAGTCTCTCAGGGGGCGGTACTGAAGCTTTCTTT.

J is TRBJ1-1 and V is TRBV7-2; D is perhaps TRBD1 (5 bases). Germline V gene sequence: CDR1 SGHTA, CDR2 FQGNSA. The CDR3 has 15 residues. V shed 1 base and J shed 0 bases, with 9 bases lying between them. In DNA, the CDR3 is TGTGCCAGCAGCTTAGGAAGGGGCATGAACACTGAAGCTTTCTTT. Translating gives CASSLGRGMNTEAFF.

The J gene is TRBJ2-3, the V gene TRBV2, with 8 nucleotides matching TRBD1. The CDR3 is made up of 15 amino acids. CDR1 is SNHLY and CDR2 is FYNNEI in the germline V gene. Trimming took 7 bases from V and 1 from J; bases not matched to a gene: 7. The chain's CDR3 is CASTYQGARTDTQYF. The DNA of the CDR3 is TGTGCCAGCACTTACCAGGGGGCCCGCACAGATACGCAGTATTTT.

The genes are TRBV7-9 and TRBJ2-3; 7 bases line up with TRBD2. Per the germline V gene, CDR1 is SEHNR and CDR2 is FQNEAQ (reference sequence). This CDR3 region has 18 residues. V shed 4 bases, J shed 0 bases, and the junction held 13 bases outside the gene matches. The CDR3 region has the DNA TGTGCCAGCAGCTCTCCGGTGGAGAGCGGGGCTAGCACAGATACGCAGTATTTT. This sequence encodes CASSSPVESGASTDTQYF.

The chain has TRBV29-1 and TRBJ1-4, with TRBD1 matching over 7 bases. With V trimmed by 7 bases and J by 8 bases, 13 bases remained unmatched. CDR1 and CDR2 (germline): SQVTM, ANQGSEA. The CDR3 has 14 amino acids. The CDR3 loop is CSADPTGIGEKLFF. The CDR3 coding sequence is TGCAGCGCCGACCCGACAGGGATTGGGGAAAAACTGTTTTTT.

The chain has TRBV7-9 and TRBJ1-1; no clear D. Trimming pared 5 bases from V and 7 bases from J, leaving 11 bases between. Germline assignment: CDR1 SEHNR and CDR2 FQNEAQ (reference sequence). The CDR3 runs to 12 residues. CDR3 coding DNA: TGTGCCAGCAGCCGTGGGAGTTATGAAGCTTTCTTT. It specifies CASSRGSYEAFF.

The chain employs TRBV28 and TRBJ1-5; unclear D gene. The germline V gene has CDR1 MDHEN and CDR2 SYDVKM. V was shortened by 2 bases and J by 4 bases, with 9 bases between the two germline ends. This CDR3 comprises 14 residues. CDR3 sequence (DNA): TGTGCCAGCAGTTTAGAGGGTCCTAATCAGCCCCAGCATTTT. It specifies CASSLEGPNQPQHF.

This rearrangement joins TRBV5-8 to TRBJ2-1, with a tentative D call TRBD2 (6 bases). Germline CDR1 reads SGHTS; CDR2 reads YDEGEE. V lost 3 bases, J lost 4 bases, and 14 bases lay in between. The CDR3 covers 15 residues. DNA for the CDR3: TGTGCCAGCAGCTCAGCGGGCCCGGCGTACAATGAGCAGTTCTTC. It codes for CASSSAGPAYNEQFF.

The V gene is TRBV4-2, the J gene TRBJ2-1, with 7 bases identical to TRBD2. Germline trimming cut 8 bases from V and 9 bases from J; bases unmatched to any gene: 16. CDR1 and CDR2 from the germline V gene are LGHNA and YNFKEQ. The CDR3 loop spans 15 amino acids. CDR3 sequence: CASSSRFGRGGEQFF. The CDR3 bases are TGTGCCAGCTCTAGTCGGTTCGGCCGCGGGGGTGAGCAGTTCTTC.